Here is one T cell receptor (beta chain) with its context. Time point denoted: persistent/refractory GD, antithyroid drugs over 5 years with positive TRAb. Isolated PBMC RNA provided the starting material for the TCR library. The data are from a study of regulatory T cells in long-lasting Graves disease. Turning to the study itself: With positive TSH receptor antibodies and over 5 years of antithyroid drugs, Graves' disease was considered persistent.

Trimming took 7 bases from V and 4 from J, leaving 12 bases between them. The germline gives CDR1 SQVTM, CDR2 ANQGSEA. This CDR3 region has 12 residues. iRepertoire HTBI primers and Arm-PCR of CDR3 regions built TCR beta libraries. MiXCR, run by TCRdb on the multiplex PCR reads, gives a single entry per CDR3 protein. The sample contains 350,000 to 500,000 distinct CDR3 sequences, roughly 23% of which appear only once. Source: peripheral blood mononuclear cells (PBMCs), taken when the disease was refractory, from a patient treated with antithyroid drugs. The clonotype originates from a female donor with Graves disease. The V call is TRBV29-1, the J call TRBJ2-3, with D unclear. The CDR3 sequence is CSADDGADTQYF. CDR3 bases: TGCAGCGCCGATGACGGCGCAGATACGCAGTATTTT.